Shown below are 7 T cell receptor beta chains from a single sample sequenced in a study of CD8+ T cells in alopecia areata (dated by TCRdb to 2016 to 2019). The library was built by means of the immunoSEQ multiplex PCR assay. For TCR sequencing, RNA was extracted from every sample and reverse transcribed into cDNA to serve as template. Here the immuneACCESS table is served through TCRdb, limited to in-frame sequences with V and J called. Missing clones are a known gap in these copies; in checked studies unresolved V genes cover under half, and the rest lacks a known reason. The sample profile shows 150,000 or so clones; roughly 50% of them were found once. The top ten clones comprise less than 8% of the sample. Sequenced material: CD4+ T cells sorted from blood. The source of these receptors is a human donor with alopecia areata.

The V gene is TRBV29-1, the J gene TRBJ2-6; TRBD2 is a possible D gene (5 bases). Trimming shortened V by 2 bases and J by 2 bases, and 10 bases separated the two germline ends. The CDR3 is made up of 15 amino acids. Germline-derived CDR1 and CDR2 are SQVTM and ANQGSEA. CDR3 in amino acids: CSVELAGTGANVLTF. CDR3 sequence (DNA): TGCAGCGTTGAACTAGCCGGAACTGGGGCCAACGTCCTGACTTTC.

The rearrangement joins TRBV5-1 to TRBJ2-1; D might be TRBD2 (6 bases). V lost 4 bases, J lost 5 bases, and 25 bases lay in between. The CDR3 is 18 residues long. The germline CDR1 and CDR2 sequences are SGHRS and YFSETQ. CDR3 DNA sequence: TGCGCCAGCAGCCCAAATCCGTTGACTAGTACGGGGAACAATGAGCAGTTCTTC. Encoded protein: CASSPNPLTSTGNNEQFF.

The chain is built from TRBV7-8 and TRBJ2-5; the D gene is possibly TRBD2 (6 bases). The V gene lost 3 bases and the J gene lost 4 bases, with 12 bases spanning the gap. Germline V gene data show CDR1 as SGHVS and CDR2 as FQNEAQ. There are 14 residues in the CDR3. The CDR3 DNA follows: TGTGCCAGCAGCTTCGGACGGAGGGGAGAGACCCAGTACTTC. The encoded protein is CASSFGRRGETQYF.

V gene TRBV2 combines with J gene TRBJ2-7, with 8 bases matching TRBD1. CDR1 and CDR2 from the germline V gene are SNHLY and FYNNEI. The CDR3 totals 17 residues. Germline trimming cut 7 bases from V and 4 bases from J; bases unmatched to any gene: 18. The CDR3 DNA follows: TGTGCCAGCAATTCGAAGCGAGGACAGGGCAGGTCTTACGAGCAGTACTTC. Protein product: CASNSKRGQGRSYEQYF.

This clone has just a few counts. The chain employs TRBV7-8 and TRBJ1-2; TRBD1 agrees at 8 bases. Germline trimming cut 5 bases from V and 8 bases from J; bases unmatched to any gene: 7. This CDR3 region has 13 residues. CDR1 and CDR2 from the germline V gene are SGHVS and FQNEAQ. CDR3 coding DNA: TGTGCCAGCAGCCCAAACAGGGGGAAGGGCTACACCTTC. It yields the protein CASSPNRGKGYTF.

This chain uses TRBV5-1 with TRBJ2-7; D is perhaps TRBD2 (6 bases). The CDR3 sequence is 16 residues long. Germline V gene lookup returns CDR1 SGHRS and CDR2 YFSETQ. The V gene lost 2 bases and the J gene lost 3 bases, with 18 bases spanning the gap. DNA of the CDR3: TGCGCCAGCAGCTTTCTTGCGGGATGGGAGGTCTACGAGCAGTACTTC. The encoded protein is CASSFLAGWEVYEQYF.

This clone was observed a few times. The genes are TRBV28 and TRBJ2-7; D gene uncertain. Per the germline V gene, CDR1 is MDHEN and CDR2 is SYDVKM. The CDR3 extends over 11 amino acids. Trimming left V 5 bases short and J 2 bases short, with 4 bases between. This chain's CDR3 is CASSPAYEQYF. The CDR3 nucleotides are TGTGCCAGCAGTCCAGCCTACGAGCAGTACTTC.